Listed here are 6 T cell receptor beta chains from one sample, sequenced in a study of cytomegalovirus exposure and HLA in healthy donors. Profiled with immunoSEQ multiplex PCR; TCRdb holds only in-frame clones, not every one. Of fewer than 350,000 clones listed, approximately 90% are singletons. The sample taken for sequencing was PBMCs. The origin of the receptors is a woman younger than 30 in good health and CMV-seronegative.

The V gene is TRBV10-1, the J gene TRBJ2-7; the D gene is possibly TRBD2 (5 bases). V was cut by 7 bases and J by 7 bases, with 14 bases left in between. This CDR3 has 12 amino acids. CDR1 and CDR2 from the germline V gene are WNHNN and SYGVQD (reference sequence). This chain's CDR3 is CASMGITGEQYF. The CDR3 bases are TGCGCCAGCATGGGGATCACGGGGGAGCAGTACTTC.

This clone was seen just once. One junction end does not reproduce the germline sequence, and a read error may be involved. The chain couples TRBV27 to TRBJ2-1, with 8 bases aligning to TRBD1. In germline, CDR1 is MNHEY, CDR2 SMNVEV (reference sequence). The CDR3 runs 12 residues. Here the CDR3 DNA reads TGTGCCAGCAGTTTCTTTCAGGGACAGGAGGTCTTC. This encodes CASSFFQGQEVF.

This chain connects TRBV7-9 to TRBJ2-3; 12 nucleotides line up with TRBD2. Germline values: CDR1 SEHNR, CDR2 FQNEAQ (reference sequence). CDR3 length equals 18 residues. Trimming cost V 2 bases and J 5 bases; bases outside gene matches: 11. Written as DNA, the CDR3 is TGTGCCAGCAGCTTACTGTCGACTAGCGGGAGCCAGGAAGATACGCAGTATTTT. It codes for CASSLLSTSGSQEDTQYF.

The chain joins TRBV30 to TRBJ2-4; D might be TRBD1 (6 bases). Germline assignment: CDR1 GTSNPN and CDR2 SVGIG (reference sequence). This CDR3 is 12 amino acids long. V was cut by 0 bases and J by 8 bases, with 8 bases left in between. This CDR3 reads CAWSVGTHIQYF. CDR3 in DNA: TGTGCCTGGAGTGTCGGGACACACATTCAGTACTTC.

V and J are TRBV28 and TRBJ1-5; the match to TRBD1 covers 9 bases. This CDR3 region has 15 residues. Trimming at V came to 5 bases and at J to 4 bases, leaving 6 bases not matched to a gene. CDR1 and CDR2 (germline): MDHEN, SYDVKM. In nucleotides, the CDR3 is TGTGCCAGCAGTCCGGGACAGGGAGCGAATCAGCCCCAGCATTTT. This sequence encodes CASSPGQGANQPQHF. Full variable domain (outside the CDR3, taken from reference TRBV28 and TRBJ1-5): DVKVTQSSRYLVKRTGEKVFLECVQDMDHENMFWYRQDPGLGLRLIYFSYDVKMKEKGDIPEGYSVSREKKERFSLILESASTNQTSMYLCASSPGQGANQPQHFGDGTRLSIL.

The chain employs TRBV13 and TRBJ1-2; 10 bases are a match to TRBD1. Germline assignment: CDR1 PRHDT and CDR2 FYEKMQ (reference sequence). CDR3 length equals 15 residues. The junction had 8 bases not matched to a gene; V was cut back by 5 bases and J by 5 bases. CDR3 bases: TGTGCCAGCAGCCTGCTGACAGGGGGCGGGTATGGCTACACCTTC. Protein sequence: CASSLLTGGGYGYTF.